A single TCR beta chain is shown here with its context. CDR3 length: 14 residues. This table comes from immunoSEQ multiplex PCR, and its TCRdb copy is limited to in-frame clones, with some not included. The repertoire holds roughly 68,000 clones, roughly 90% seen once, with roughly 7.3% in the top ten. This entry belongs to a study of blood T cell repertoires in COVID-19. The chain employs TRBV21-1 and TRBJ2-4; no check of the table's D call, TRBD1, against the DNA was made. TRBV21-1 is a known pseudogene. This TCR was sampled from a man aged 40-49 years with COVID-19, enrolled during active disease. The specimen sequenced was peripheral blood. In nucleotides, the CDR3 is TGTGCCAGCCGAACAGGTAACAGCAAAAACATTCAGTACTTC. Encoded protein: CASRTGNSKNIQYF.